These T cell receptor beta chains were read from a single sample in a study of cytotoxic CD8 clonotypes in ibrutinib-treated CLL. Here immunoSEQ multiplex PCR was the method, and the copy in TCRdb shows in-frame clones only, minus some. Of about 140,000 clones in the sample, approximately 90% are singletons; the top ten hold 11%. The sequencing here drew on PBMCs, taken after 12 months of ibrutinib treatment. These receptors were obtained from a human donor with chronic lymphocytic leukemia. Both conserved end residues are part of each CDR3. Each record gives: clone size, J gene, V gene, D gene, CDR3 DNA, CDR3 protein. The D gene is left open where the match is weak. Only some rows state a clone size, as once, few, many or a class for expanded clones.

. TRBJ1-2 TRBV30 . TGTGCCTGGAGTTCACCAAGGGCGGGAGGCTACACCTTC CAWSSPRAGGYTF
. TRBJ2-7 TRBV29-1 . TGCAGCGCCGAGGGACAAATACCCTACGAGCAGTACTTC CSAEGQIPYEQYF
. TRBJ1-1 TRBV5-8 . TGTGCCAGCAGCTTTGAGGAAACTGAAGCTTTCTTT CASSFEETEAFF
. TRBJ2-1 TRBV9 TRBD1 TGTGCCAGCAGCCCTTTCGGACAGGCGGTAGGCAATGAGCAGTTCTTC CASSPFGQAVGNEQFF
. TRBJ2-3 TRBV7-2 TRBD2 TGTGCCAGCAGGTCCTGGCTAGCGGGAGGGGGGAGCACAGATACGCAGTATTTT CASRSWLAGGGSTDTQYF
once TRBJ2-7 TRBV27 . TGTGCCAGCAGTTTATCAGGGGACTCCTACGAGCAGTACTTC CASSLSGDSYEQYF
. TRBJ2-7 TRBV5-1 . TGCGCCAGCAGGCTAGACAGTTACGAGCAGTACTTC CASRLDSYEQYF
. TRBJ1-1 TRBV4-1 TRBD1 TGCGCCAGCAGCCAAGATTTGAGCGCAGGGGGCCGCAACACTGAAGCTTTCTTT CASSQDLSAGGRNTEAFF
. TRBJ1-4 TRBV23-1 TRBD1 TGCGCCAGCAGCCATTTCGACAGGGCGGCTGAAAAACTGTTTTTT CASSHFDRAAEKLFF
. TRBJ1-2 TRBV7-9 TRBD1 TGTGCCAGCAGCTTAGTGGACAGGGGGGACTATGGCTACACCTTC CASSLVDRGDYGYTF
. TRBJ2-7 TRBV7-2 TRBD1 TGTGCCAGCAGCAGGACAGGCTTAAGCTACGAGCAGTACTTC CASSRTGLSYEQYF
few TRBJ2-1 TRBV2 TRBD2 TGTGCCAGTAATAGCGGGAATAACAATGAGCAGTTCTTC CASNSGNNNEQFF
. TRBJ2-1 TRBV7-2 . TGTGCCAGCAGCTTAACATTAAGTCTCGACTACAATGAGCAGTTCTTC CASSLTLSLDYNEQFF
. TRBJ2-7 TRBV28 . TGTGCCAGCGGCGATGTGGCAGGGTTCTACGAGCAGTACTTC CASGDVAGFYEQYF
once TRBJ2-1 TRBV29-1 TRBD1 TGCAGCGTTGATGGGGGACAGGGGTACAATGAGCAGTTCTTC CSVDGGQGYNEQFF
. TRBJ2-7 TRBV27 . TGTGCCAGCAGTTTCCGAGGGACGGGGCCTCGGGACGAGCAGTACTTC CASSFRGTGPRDEQYF
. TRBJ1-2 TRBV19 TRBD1 TGTGCCAGTAGTATAGTAGGGACAGGGCCAGCTGGAACCTTC CASSIVGTGPAGTF
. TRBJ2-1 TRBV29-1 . TGCAGCGTTCCGTTGGCAGGGGTCTACAATGAGCAGTTCTTC CSVPLAGVYNEQFF
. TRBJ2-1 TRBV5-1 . TGCGCCAGCAGCTTGGGGCTCGGGGGCATCGGGAATGAGCAGTTCTTC CASSLGLGGIGNEQFF
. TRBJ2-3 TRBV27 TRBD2 TGTGCCAGCAGCCGAAAAGCGGGATCCAGCACAGATACGCAGTATTTT CASSRKAGSSTDTQYF
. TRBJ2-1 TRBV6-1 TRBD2 TGTGCCAGCAGTGACCGACTAGCTGGGTTCAATGAGCAGTTCTTC CASSDRLAGFNEQFF
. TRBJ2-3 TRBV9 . TGTGCCAGCGGGAGTATCGCAGATACGCAGTATTTT CASGSIADTQYF
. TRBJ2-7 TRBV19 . TGTGCCAGTAGCCCGGGACCCTCCTACGAGCAGTACTTC CASSPGPSYEQYF
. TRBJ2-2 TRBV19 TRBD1 TGTGCCAGTAGTTTTCTCCGGGACAGGGGCACCGGGGAGCTGTTTTTT CASSFLRDRGTGELFF
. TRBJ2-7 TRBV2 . TGTGCCAGCAGTGAGCATTTCCCCTACGAGCAGTACTTC CASSEHFPYEQYF
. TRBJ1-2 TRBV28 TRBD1 TGTGCCAGCAGTTTCGGGGGACAGGACCTCAACTATGGCTACACCTTC CASSFGGQDLNYGYTF
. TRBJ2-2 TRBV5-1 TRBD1 TGCGCCAGCAGCTCGGGACAGGGAACGGCCGGGGAGCTGTTTTTT CASSSGQGTAGELFF
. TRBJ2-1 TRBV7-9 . TGTGCCAGCAGCTTCGGTAGCGCCGGTATATACAATGAGCAGTTCTTC CASSFGSAGIYNEQFF
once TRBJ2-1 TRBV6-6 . TGTGCCAGCAGTTACGAGGGTTGGGAGCAGTTCTTC CASSYEGWEQFF
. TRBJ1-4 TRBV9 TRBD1 TGTGCCAGCAGCCTTGCCGGGACAGGGGGCGAGGTGGGAAAACTGTTTTTT CASSLAGTGGEVGKLFF
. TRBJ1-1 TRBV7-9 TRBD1 TGTGCCAGCAGCTTGACCGGGACAGCGAACACTGAAGCTTTCTTT CASSLTGTANTEAFF
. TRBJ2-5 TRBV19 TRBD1 TGTGCCTACCGGGACAGGGACGAGACCCAGTACTTC CAYRDRDETQYF
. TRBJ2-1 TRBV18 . TGTGCCAGCTCACCGGGACCCCACGGGCTCGGTGAGCAGTTCTTC CASSPGPHGLGEQFF
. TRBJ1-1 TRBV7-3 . TGTGCCAGCTCTGAGGGGTGGACTGAAGCTTTCTTT CASSEGWTEAFF
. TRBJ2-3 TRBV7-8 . TGTGCCAGCAGCTTTGACCGGGACTTTTTATATTTT CASSFDRDFLYF
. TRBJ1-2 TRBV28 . TGTGCCAGCAGTTTAGACCCGGCGACGGTCTATGGCTACACCTTC CASSLDPATVYGYTF
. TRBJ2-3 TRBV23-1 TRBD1 TGCGCCAGCAGTCAGGTTGGACAGGAATTCACAGATACGCAGTATTTT CASSQVGQEFTDTQYF
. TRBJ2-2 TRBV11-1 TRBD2 TGTGCCAGCAGCTCAAAGCGGGAGGGGGCCGGGGAGCTGTTTTTT CASSSKREGAGELFF
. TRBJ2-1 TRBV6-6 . TGTGCCAGCGGGGGGAACAATGAGCAGTTCTTC CASGGNNEQFF
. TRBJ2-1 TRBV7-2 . TGTGCCAGCAGCTTAGCTGGGGGCCTTGGTGTCAATGAGCAGTTCTTC CASSLAGGLGVNEQFF
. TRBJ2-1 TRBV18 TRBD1 TGTGCCAGCTCACCCGGGACAGATGACGAGCAGTTCTTC CASSPGTDDEQFF
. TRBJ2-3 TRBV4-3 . TGCGCCAGCAGCCCAAGCAGACACCCCGATACGCAGTATTTT CASSPSRHPDTQYF
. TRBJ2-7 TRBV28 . TGTGCCAGCTTGACAGGAGGGTCCTACGAGCAGTACTTC CASLTGGSYEQYF